What follows describes a single T cell receptor (beta chain). This clone came up a few times. Its antigen remains undetermined. Qualities for individual bases were not recorded, and no much larger clone is one base off. The data are from a study of beta chain features in type 1 diabetes (dated by TCRdb to 2016 to 2019). Notes on the research overall: Mean age, gender distribution, total cell number and subset yield did not differ between patients and healthy donors. A total of just under 110,000,000 sorted cells were examined across all samples, and RNA yield correlated strongly with the number of cells per subset. In the study, recently diagnosed type 1 diabetes patients and matched healthy donors were compared on the TCRB repertoires of their sorted circulating CD4+ T cell subsets. Whereas all 28 donors provided naive and central memory subsets, regulatory and stem cell-like memory subsets were isolated from just 8 patients and about eight healthy donors.

The entire amount of isolated RNA was reverse transcribed using the High Capacity cDNA Reverse Transcription Kit, so the sequenced TCRB transcripts were expressed ones. Naive, central memory and regulatory T cell samples underwent deep immunoSEQ sequencing, averaging approximately 3.5 million total reads per sample. After sorted cells were lysed in RLT buffer, RNA was extracted with DNase-treated RNeasy Micro or Mini kits, with the choice depending on cell number. To prevent cross-contamination, every cell subset was processed on its own, while patient and healthy donor samples were processed together. The immunoSEQ multiplex PCR was used to amplify TCRB sequences from cDNA, generating 87-bp fragments that spanned the CDR3 region. The amplicons were sequenced using the Illumina HiSeq platform. In the original analysis: PCR bias was corrected computationally using synthetic template baselines, and reads within Hamming distance 2 were collapsed, with unmergeable singletons discarded. Reads were aligned to IMGT to assign V, D and J genes, CDR3 length, and insertions or deletions at six rearrangement sites. Within each subset, clonotype counts were normalized to sorted cell number, after which true diversity and Gini coefficients were computed with the tcR R package. The overlap coefficient, calculated on TCRB nucleotide sequences, was used to quantify repertoire sharing. In its TCRdb copy, this immuneACCESS table keeps in-frame sequences only and misses some clones. Where compared with another copy, unresolved V genes explain less than half of these, and the others have no known cause. V and J calls and clone size are as listed in that table; D and trimming were resolved from the DNA. The sample table shows about 340,000 clones, and roughly 8.8% are seen once. The ten largest clones add up to around 1% of the sample.

Overall results and qualifications from the work: Because cDNA was sequenced instead of genomic DNA, highly expressing activated cells could be over-represented, though the groups showed no difference in activation or CD3 levels. Type 1 diabetes patients showed a moderate but significant shortening of TCRB CDR3 length in all four CD4+ subsets. The naive, central memory and regulatory TCRB repertoires appeared to resemble one another more closely among patients than among healthy donors. HLA sub-analyses involved small numbers of individuals, so any influence of HLA type on TCRB rearrangement remained unresolved. PCR might favor shorter templates, but patient and control samples were amplified and corrected together, so any skew would affect both groups equally. Fewer insertions and more nucleotide deletions at VDJ recombination sites were observed in patients with type 1 diabetes, implying thymic rearrangement abnormalities.

Spanning cysteine to phenylalanine, the CDR3 consists of 15 amino acids. Only CDR3 DNA is held: 45 bases, read in frame from base 1. CDR1 and CDR2, per the germline V gene, are SGHRS and YFSETQ. After removal of 6 bases from V and 2 bases from J, the junction retains 6 bases not matched to a gene. Each donor gave one peripheral blood draw, averaging approximately 0.11 L, which was collected into heparinised tubes. Using a panel that included CD45RO, CCR7, CD25, CD127, CD95 and CD27, naive, central memory, regulatory and stem cell-like memory CD4+ T cells were sorted on a BD FACSAria II. Every sorted population had a purity above 95%. PBMCs were isolated immediately by Lymphoprep density gradient centrifugation and stained directly without culture. Samples were stained and sorted in pairs, with one healthy donor and one patient per experiment, so that batch effects were minimized.

The chain couples TRBV5-1 to TRBJ2-3, and TRBD2 matches 10 of the central bases. This receptor was taken from a young man with type 1 diabetes. Material: central memory CD4+ T cells from blood. DNA sequence: TGCGCCAGCACGCCGGGACTAGCGAACACAGATACGCAGTATTTT. Its amino acids are CASTPGLANTDTQYF.